This T cell receptor (beta chain) originates from a study of ipilimumab plus nivolumab after autologous stem cell transplantation. Trimming pared 0 bases from V and 5 bases from J, leaving 6 bases between. The CDR3 contains 13 residues. From germline, CDR1 is SGHRS and CDR2 YFSETQ. Clones were read by immunoSEQ multiplex PCR, and TCRdb kept only the in-frame ones, dropping some. The table has about 16,000 clones, 75% to 90% seen once. The chain couples TRBV5-1 to TRBJ2-1; D is possibly TRBD1 (5 bases). Sequenced here: PBMCs, sampled in a trial of ipilimumab plus nivolumab as post-transplant consolidation. The clonotype comes from a male donor with diffuse large B-cell lymphoma. The CDR3 is CASSLVGDNEQFF. In DNA form, the CDR3 reads TGCGCCAGCAGCTTGGTAGGGGACAATGAGCAGTTCTTC.